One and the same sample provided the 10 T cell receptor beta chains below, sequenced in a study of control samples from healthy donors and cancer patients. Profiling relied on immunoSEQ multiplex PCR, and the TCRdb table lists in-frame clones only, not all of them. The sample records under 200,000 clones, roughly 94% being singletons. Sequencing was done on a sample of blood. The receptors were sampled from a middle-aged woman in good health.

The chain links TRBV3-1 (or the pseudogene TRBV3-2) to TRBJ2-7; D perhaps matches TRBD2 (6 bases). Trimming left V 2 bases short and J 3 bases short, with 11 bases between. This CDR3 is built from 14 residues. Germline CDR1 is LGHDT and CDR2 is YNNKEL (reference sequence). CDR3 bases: TGTGCCAGCAGCCAATCCCTGGGACTCTACGAGCAGTACTTC. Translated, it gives CASSQSLGLYEQYF.

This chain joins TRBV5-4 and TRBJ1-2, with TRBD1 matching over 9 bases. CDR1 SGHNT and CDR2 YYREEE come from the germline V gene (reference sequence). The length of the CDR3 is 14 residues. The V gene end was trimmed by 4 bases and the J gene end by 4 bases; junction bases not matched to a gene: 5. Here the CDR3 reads CASSLRTGAYGYTF. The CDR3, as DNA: TGTGCCAGCAGCCTACGGACAGGGGCCTATGGCTACACCTTC.

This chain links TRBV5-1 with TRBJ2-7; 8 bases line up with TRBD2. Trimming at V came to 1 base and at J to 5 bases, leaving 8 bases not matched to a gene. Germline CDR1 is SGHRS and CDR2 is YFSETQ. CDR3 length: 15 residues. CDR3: CASSLNGGRLDEQYF. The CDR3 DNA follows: TGCGCCAGCAGCTTGAATGGCGGGAGGCTCGACGAGCAGTACTTC.

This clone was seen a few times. CDR3 nucleotides: TGTGCCAGTCGGGCGGGGCGTGTTGGTGGCTACACCTTC. This translates into CASRAGRVGGYTF. This chain connects TRBV28 to TRBJ1-2, with D possibly matching TRBD1 (5 bases). The CDR3 spans 13 residues. Trimming left V 9 bases short and J 7 bases short, with 18 bases between. Per the germline V gene, CDR1 is MDHEN and CDR2 is SYDVKM.

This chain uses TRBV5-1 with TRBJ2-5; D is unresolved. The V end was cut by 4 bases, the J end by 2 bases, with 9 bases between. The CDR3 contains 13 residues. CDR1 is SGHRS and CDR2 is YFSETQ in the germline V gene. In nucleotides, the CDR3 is TGCGCCAGCAGCCTTGACTTACAAGAGACCCAGTACTTC. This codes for CASSLDLQETQYF.

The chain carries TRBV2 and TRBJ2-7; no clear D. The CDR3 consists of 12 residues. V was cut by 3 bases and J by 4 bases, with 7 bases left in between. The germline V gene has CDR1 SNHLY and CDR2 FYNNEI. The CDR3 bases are TGTGCCAGCAGTGAGGGCCTTTACGAGCAGTACTTC. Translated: CASSEGLYEQYF. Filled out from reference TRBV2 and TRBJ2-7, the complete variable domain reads EPEVTQTPSHQVTQMGQEVILRCVPISNHLYFYWYRQILGQKVEFLVSFYNNEISEKSEIFDDQFSVERPDGSNFTLKIRSTKLEDSAMYFCASSEGLYEQYFGPGTRLTVT.

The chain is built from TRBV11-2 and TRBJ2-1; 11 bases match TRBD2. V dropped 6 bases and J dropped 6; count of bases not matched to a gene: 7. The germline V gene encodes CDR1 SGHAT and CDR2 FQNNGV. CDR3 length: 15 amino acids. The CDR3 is CASRKPGLAVNEQFF. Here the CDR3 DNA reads TGTGCCAGCAGAAAACCGGGACTAGCGGTCAATGAGCAGTTCTTC.

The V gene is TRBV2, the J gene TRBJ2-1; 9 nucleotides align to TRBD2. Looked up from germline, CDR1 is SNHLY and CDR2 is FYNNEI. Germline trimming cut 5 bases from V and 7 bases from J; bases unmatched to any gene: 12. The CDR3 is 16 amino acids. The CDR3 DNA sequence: TGTGCCAGCAGTCAGATAGCGGGAGTGGTTCTGAATGAGCAGTTCTTC. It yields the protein CASSQIAGVVLNEQFF.

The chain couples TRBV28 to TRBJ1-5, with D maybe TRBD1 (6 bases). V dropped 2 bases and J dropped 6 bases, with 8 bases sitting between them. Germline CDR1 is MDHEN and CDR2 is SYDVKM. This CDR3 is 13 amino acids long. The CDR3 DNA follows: TGTGCCAGCAGTTTAACAGGGAGTCAGCCCCAGCATTTT. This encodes CASSLTGSQPQHF.

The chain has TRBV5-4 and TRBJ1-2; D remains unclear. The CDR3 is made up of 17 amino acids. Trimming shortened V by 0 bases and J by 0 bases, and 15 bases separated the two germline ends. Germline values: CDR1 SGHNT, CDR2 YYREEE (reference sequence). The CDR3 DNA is TGTGCCAGCAGCTTGGAGGTGATGCGCGGGGCTAACTATGGCTACACCTTC. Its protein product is CASSLEVMRGANYGYTF. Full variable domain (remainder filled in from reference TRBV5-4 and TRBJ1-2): ETGVTQSPTHLIKTRGQQVTLRCSSQSGHNTVSWYQQALGQGPQFIFQYYREEENGRGNFPPRFSGLQFPNYSSELNVNALELDDSALYLCASSLEVMRGANYGYTFGSGTRLTVV.